Reported below is one T cell receptor (beta chain). The data were obtained in a study of blood T cell repertoires in COVID-19. Here immunoSEQ multiplex PCR was the method, and the copy in TCRdb shows in-frame clones only, minus some. Of roughly 110,000 clones listed, about 88% are singletons. Trimming took 1 base from V and 9 from J, leaving 9 bases between them. CDR1 and CDR2 from the germline V gene are SGHTA and FQGNSA. The CDR3 extends over 13 amino acids. The rearrangement links TRBV7-2 to TRBJ2-2, with D uncertain. The TCR was taken from a woman aged 65 to 85 who had recovered from COVID-19. Sequenced: peripheral blood. The CDR3 is CASSLGGSRELFF. The DNA for the CDR3 is TGTGCCAGCAGCTTAGGAGGTAGCCGGGAGCTGTTTTTT.